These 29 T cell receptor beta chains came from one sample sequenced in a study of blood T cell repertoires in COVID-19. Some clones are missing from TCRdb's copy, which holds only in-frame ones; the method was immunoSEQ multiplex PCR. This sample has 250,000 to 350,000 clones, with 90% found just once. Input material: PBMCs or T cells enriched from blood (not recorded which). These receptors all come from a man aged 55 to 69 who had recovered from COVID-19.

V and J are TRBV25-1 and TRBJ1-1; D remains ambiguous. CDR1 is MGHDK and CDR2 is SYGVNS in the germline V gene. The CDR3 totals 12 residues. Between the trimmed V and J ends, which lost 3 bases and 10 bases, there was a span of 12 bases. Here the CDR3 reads CASSDSTGSAFF. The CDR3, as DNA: TGTGCCAGCAGTGACTCGACGGGGTCAGCTTTCTTT.

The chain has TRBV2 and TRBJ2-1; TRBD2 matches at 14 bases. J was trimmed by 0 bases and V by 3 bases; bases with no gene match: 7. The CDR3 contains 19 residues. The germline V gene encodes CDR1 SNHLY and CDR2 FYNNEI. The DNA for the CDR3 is TGTGCCAGCAGTGAGTCGGGACTAGCGGGGGACAGCTCCTACAATGAGCAGTTCTTC. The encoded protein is CASSESGLAGDSSYNEQFF.

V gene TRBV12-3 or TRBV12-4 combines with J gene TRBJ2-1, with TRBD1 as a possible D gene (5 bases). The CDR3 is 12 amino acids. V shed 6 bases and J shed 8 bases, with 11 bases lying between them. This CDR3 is CASSLRVHEQFF. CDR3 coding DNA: TGTGCCAGCAGCCTCAGGGTCCATGAGCAGTTCTTC.

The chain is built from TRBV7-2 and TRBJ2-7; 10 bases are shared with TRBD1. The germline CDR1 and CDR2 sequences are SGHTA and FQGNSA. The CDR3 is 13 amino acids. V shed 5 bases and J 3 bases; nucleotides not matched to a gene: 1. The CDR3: CASSRDRGYEQYF. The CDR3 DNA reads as TGTGCCAGCAGCAGGGACAGGGGCTACGAGCAGTACTTC.

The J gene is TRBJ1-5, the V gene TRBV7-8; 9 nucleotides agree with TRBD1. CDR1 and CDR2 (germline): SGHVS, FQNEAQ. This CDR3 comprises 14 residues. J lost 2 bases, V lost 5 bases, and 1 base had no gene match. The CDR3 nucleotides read TGTGCCAGCAGCCGGGACAGGGGCAATCAGCCCCAGCATTTT. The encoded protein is CASSRDRGNQPQHF.

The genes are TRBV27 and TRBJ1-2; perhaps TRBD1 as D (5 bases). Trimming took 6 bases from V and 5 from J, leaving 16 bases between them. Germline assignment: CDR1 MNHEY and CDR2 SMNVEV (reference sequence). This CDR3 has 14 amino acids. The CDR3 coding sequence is TGTGCCAGCAGGCCCCGGGAGGGGTTATATGGCTACACCTTC. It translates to CASRPREGLYGYTF.

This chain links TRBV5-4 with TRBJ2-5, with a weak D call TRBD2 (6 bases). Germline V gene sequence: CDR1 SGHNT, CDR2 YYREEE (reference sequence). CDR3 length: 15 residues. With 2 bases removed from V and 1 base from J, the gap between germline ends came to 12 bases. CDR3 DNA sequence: TGTGCCAGCAGCTTAGCGGGCCCAGCCCAAGAGACCCAGTACTTC. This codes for CASSLAGPAQETQYF.

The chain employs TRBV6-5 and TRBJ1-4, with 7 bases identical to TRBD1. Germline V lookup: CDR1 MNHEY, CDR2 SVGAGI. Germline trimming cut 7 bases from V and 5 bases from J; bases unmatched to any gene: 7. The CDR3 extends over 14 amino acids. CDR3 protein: CASKPGQQNEKLFF. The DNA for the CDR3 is TGTGCCAGCAAACCGGGACAGCAAAATGAAAAACTGTTTTTT.

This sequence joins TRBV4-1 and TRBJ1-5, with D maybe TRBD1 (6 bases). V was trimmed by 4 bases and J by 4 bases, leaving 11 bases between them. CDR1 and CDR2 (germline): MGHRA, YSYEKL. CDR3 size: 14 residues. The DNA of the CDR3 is TGCGCCAGCAGCCCCAACAGGGTAAATCAGCCCCAGCATTTT. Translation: CASSPNRVNQPQHF.

Here the CDR3 reads CASSLTGTGATEAFF. Here the CDR3 DNA reads TGTGCCAGCAGCTTAACAGGGACAGGGGCTACTGAAGCTTTCTTT. The genes are TRBV7-3 and TRBJ1-1, with 10 nucleotides matching TRBD1. Germline CDR1 SGHTA, CDR2 FQGTGA. This CDR3 region has 15 residues. V was pared by 0 bases and J by 5 bases, with 3 bases of the junction left unmatched. Supplemented by reference TRBV7-3 and TRBJ1-1, the full variable domain reads GAGVSQTPSNKVTEKGKYVELRCDPISGHTALYWYRQSLGQGPEFLIYFQGTGAADDSGLPNDRFFAVRPEGSVSTLKIQRTERGDSAVYLCASSLTGTGATEAFFGQGTRLTVV.

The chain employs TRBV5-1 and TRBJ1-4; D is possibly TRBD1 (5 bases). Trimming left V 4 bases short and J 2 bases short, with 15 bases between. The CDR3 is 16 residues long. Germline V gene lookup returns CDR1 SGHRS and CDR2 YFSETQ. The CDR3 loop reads CASSKNVRVTNEKLFF. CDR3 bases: TGCGCCAGCAGCAAAAACGTCAGGGTTACTAATGAAAAACTGTTTTTT.

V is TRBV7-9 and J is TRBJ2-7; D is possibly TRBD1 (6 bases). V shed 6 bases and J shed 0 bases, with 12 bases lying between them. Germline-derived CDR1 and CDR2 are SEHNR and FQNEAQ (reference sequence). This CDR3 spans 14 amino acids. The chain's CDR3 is CASSPGQTSYEQYF. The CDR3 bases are TGTGCCAGCAGTCCTGGACAGACCTCCTACGAGCAGTACTTC.

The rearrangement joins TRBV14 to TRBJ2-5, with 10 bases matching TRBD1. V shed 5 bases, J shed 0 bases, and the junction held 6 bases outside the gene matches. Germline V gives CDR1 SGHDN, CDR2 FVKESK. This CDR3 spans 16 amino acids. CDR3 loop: CASSSRDRGYQETQYF. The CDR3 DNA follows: TGTGCCAGCAGCTCACGGGACAGGGGCTACCAAGAGACCCAGTACTTC.

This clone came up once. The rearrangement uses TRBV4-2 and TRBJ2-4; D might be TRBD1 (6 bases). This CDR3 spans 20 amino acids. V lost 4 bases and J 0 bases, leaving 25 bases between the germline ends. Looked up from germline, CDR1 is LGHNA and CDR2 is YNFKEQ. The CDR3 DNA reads TGTGCCAGCAGCCGCGACCGGGACACTCGCGAACCTCTAGCCAAAAACATTCAGTACTTC. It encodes CASSRDRDTREPLAKNIQYF.

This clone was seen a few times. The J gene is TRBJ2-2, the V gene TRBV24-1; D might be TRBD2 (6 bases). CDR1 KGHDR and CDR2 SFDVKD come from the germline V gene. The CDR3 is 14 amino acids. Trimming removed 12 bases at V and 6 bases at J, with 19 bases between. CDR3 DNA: TGTGCCGCTTCTAGCGTGATCCTTCCCGGGGAGCTGTTTTTT. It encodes CAASSVILPGELFF.

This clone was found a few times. This chain's CDR3 is CSVGLRDTEAFF. DNA of the CDR3: TGCAGCGTTGGTCTCAGGGACACTGAAGCTTTCTTT. V usage is TRBV29-1 and J usage is TRBJ1-1; a possible D gene is TRBD1 (5 bases). Trimming took 4 bases from V and 3 from J, leaving 9 bases between them. The CDR3 has 12 amino acids. Germline lookup yields CDR1 SQVTM and CDR2 ANQGSEA.

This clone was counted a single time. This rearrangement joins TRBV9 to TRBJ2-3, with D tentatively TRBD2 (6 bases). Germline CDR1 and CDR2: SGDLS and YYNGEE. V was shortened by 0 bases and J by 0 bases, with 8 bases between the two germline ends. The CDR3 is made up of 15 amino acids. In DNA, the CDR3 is TGTGCCAGCAGCGTAGACGGGGGAAGCACAGATACGCAGTATTTT. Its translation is CASSVDGGSTDTQYF.

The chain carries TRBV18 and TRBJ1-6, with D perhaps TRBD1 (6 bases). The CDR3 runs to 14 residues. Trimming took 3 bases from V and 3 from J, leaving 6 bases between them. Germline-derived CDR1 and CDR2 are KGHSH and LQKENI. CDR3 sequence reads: CASSPDSYNSPLHF. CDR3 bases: TGTGCCAGCTCACCGGACAGCTATAATTCACCCCTCCACTTT.

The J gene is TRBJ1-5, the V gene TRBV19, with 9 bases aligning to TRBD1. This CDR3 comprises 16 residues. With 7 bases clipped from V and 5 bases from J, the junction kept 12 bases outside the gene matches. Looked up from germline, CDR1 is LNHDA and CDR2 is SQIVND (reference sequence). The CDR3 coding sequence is TGTGCCAGTACGAATAACAGGGGGCAAGGCTATCAGCCCCAGCATTTT. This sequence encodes CASTNNRGQGYQPQHF.

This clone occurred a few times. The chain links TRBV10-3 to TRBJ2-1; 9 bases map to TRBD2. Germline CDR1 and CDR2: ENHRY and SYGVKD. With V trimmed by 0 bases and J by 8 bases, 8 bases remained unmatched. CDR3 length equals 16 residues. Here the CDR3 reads CAISESLAGGFDEQFF. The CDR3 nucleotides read TGTGCCATCAGTGAGTCCTTGGCGGGGGGGTTCGATGAGCAGTTCTTC.

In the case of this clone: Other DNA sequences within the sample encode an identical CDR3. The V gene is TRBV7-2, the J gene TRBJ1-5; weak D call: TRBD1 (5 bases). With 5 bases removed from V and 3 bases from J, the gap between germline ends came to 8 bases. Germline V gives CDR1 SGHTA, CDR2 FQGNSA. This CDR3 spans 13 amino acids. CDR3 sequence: CASSRQNNQPQHF. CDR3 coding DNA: TGTGCCAGCAGCCGACAGAACAATCAGCCCCAGCATTTT. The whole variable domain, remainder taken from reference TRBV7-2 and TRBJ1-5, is GAGVSQSPSNKVTEKGKDVELRCDPISGHTALYWYRQSLGQGLEFLIYFQGNSAPDKSGLPSDRFSAERTGGSVSTLTIQRTQQEDSAVYLCASSRQNNQPQHFGDGTRLSIL.

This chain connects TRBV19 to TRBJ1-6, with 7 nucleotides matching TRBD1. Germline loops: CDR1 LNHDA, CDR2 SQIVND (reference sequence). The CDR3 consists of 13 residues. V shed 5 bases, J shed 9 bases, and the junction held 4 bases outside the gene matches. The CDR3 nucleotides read TGTGCCAGTAGTCTCGACAGGGTTTCACCCCTCCACTTT. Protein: CASSLDRVSPLHF.

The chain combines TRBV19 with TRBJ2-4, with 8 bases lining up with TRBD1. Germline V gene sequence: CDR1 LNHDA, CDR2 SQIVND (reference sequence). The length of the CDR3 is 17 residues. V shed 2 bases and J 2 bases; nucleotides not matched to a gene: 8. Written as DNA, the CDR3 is TGTGCCAGTAGTATAACCACAGGGGGATTCACCAAAAACATTCAGTACTTC. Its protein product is CASSITTGGFTKNIQYF.

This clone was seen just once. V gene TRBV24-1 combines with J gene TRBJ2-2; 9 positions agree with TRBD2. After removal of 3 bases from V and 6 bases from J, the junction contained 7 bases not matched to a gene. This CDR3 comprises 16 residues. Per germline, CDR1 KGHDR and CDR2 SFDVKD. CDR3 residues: CATSDPIIAGAGELFF. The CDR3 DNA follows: TGTGCCACCAGTGATCCTATCATAGCGGGAGCCGGGGAGCTGTTTTTT.

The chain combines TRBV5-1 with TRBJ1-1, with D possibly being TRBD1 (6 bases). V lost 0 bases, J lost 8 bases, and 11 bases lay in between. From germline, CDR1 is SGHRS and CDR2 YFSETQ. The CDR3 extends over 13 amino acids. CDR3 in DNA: TGCGCCAGCAGCTTGGTATCAGGGGACGAAGCTTTCTTT. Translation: CASSLVSGDEAFF.

CDR3: CASSQAGAYEQYF. The CDR3 bases are TGCGCCAGCAGTCAAGCGGGAGCTTATGAGCAGTACTTC. The chain couples TRBV10-1 to TRBJ2-7; 8 bases agree with TRBD2. Germline CDR1 and CDR2: WNHNN and SYGVQD (reference sequence). The CDR3 sequence is 13 residues long. V dropped 5 bases and J dropped 7; count of bases not matched to a gene: 7.

This CDR3 is CATGAGKLNTEAFF. The CDR3 DNA is TGTGCCACCGGAGCAGGGAAACTGAACACTGAAGCTTTCTTT. V and J are TRBV10-3 and TRBJ1-1; the D gene is possibly TRBD1 (5 bases). V was clipped by 10 bases and J by 0 bases, with 15 bases between them. The CDR3 is made up of 14 amino acids. Germline CDR1 and CDR2: ENHRY and SYGVKD.

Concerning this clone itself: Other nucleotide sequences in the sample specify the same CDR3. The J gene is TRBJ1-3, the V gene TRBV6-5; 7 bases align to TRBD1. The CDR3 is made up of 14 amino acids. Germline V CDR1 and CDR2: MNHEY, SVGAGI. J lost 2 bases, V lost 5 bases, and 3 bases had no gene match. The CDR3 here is CASSRTGAGNTIYF. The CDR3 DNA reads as TGTGCCAGCAGTAGGACAGGTGCTGGAAACACCATATATTTT.

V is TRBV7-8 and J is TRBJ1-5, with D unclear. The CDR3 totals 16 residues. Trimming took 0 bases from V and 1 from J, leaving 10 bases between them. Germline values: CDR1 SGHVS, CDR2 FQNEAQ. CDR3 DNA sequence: TGTGCCAGCAGCTTAGCGGTCCAGGCGAGCAATCAGCCCCAGCATTTT. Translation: CASSLAVQASNQPQHF.